This T cell receptor beta chain was identified during a study of CD8 T cell repertoires and HIV-1 epitope variants. Looking at the study overall: Enriched T cells were co-cultured with equal autologous T cell-negative cells. An uncultured baseline aliquot held 1M T cells. Points from the study as a whole: This assay reports beta chains of antigen-expanded cells, not T cell function. Of 9 or 10 antigen-specific beta clonotypes, more than five appeared to cross-react with escape variants.

Produced via immunoSEQ multiplex PCR; TCRdb's table is partial and in-frame only. The sample has around 3,000 clones; roughly 70% are singletons. This CDR3 spans 12 amino acids. Germline CDR1 reads SNHLY; CDR2 reads FYNNEI. V was shortened by 10 bases and J by 6 bases, with 16 bases between the two germline ends. As regards this clone: Its cognate antigen is unknown.

The specimen was cultured CD8+ T cells derived from PBMCs. The origin of this receptor is a male donor with HIV. This sequence joins TRBV2 and TRBJ2-7; perhaps TRBD2 as D (6 bases). The CDR3 DNA follows: TGTGCCACCCCGGCGGGGAATAGCGAGCAGTACTTC. Residues: CATPAGNSEQYF.